One sample yielded the 22 T cell receptor beta chains listed below, sequenced in a study of response to subunit inactivated influenza vaccine. TCRdb reprocessed the RT-PCR reads with MiXCR, giving one entry per CDR3 protein. The sample consists of 800,000 or so distinct CDR3 sequences, 20% to 25% of them appearing once. Source: PBMCs from blood, taken less than 6 days after vaccination. The receptors originated from a man aged 50-59 years who received an inactivated influenza vaccine.

The rearrangement links TRBV20-1 to TRBJ2-3; no clear D. Trimming removed 2 bases at V and 0 bases at J, with 12 bases between. Germline-derived CDR1 and CDR2 are DFQATT and SNEGSKA (reference sequence). The CDR3 is 15 amino acids. The CDR3 here is CSARSSIGSTDTQYF. DNA for the CDR3: TGCAGTGCTAGAAGCAGCATCGGAAGCACAGATACGCAGTATTTT.

This clonotype appeared many times. The CDR3 loop reads CSAGGGLAKNIQYF. The CDR3 region has the DNA TGCAGTGCCGGTGGGGGTTTAGCCAAAAACATTCAGTACTTC. The V and J genes are TRBV20-1 and TRBJ2-4; D possibly matches TRBD1 or TRBD2 (5 bases each). The CDR3 spans 14 residues. The germline V and J ends were trimmed by 6 bases and 0 bases, with 12 bases remaining between them. Looked up from germline, CDR1 is DFQATT and CDR2 is SNEGSKA (reference sequence).

J is TRBJ2-5 and V is TRBV12-3 or TRBV12-4; D is possibly TRBD1 (6 bases). The V end lost 7 bases, the J end lost 5 bases, and 11 bases lay between the germline ends. The CDR3 covers 12 residues. The CDR3 DNA follows: TGTGCCAGCACCCTTGGACAGGAGACCCAGTACTTC. This encodes CASTLGQETQYF.

This clonotype was seen a handful of times. The chain links TRBV11-2 to TRBJ2-2; 14 bases are shared with TRBD2. CDR1 is SGHAT, CDR2 FQNNGV, per germline. J lost 3 bases, V lost 5 bases, and 8 bases had no gene match. The CDR3 has 18 amino acids. CDR3 region: CASSQNRLAGGYTGELFF. DNA for the CDR3: TGTGCCAGCAGCCAAAACCGACTAGCGGGAGGGTACACCGGGGAGCTGTTTTTT.

The rearrangement links TRBV4-3 to TRBJ2-3, with D possibly matching TRBD2 (6 bases). The germline gives CDR1 LGHNA, CDR2 YSLEER. Trimming shortened V by 3 bases and J by 4 bases, and 14 bases separated the two germline ends. The CDR3 covers 15 residues. CDR3 amino acids: CASSQDRGGPDTQYF. DNA of the CDR3: TGCGCCAGCAGCCAGGATCGGGGAGGTCCAGATACGCAGTATTTT.

J is TRBJ2-2 and V is TRBV7-2; D uncertain. CDR1 is SGHTA and CDR2 is FQGNSA in the germline V gene. The CDR3 contains 13 residues. V lost 2 bases and J 4 bases, leaving 5 bases between the germline ends. As DNA, the CDR3 is TGTGCCAGCAGCTTATTAAGCACCGGGGAGCTGTTTTTT. This gives the protein CASSLLSTGELFF.

This clonotype was seen repeatedly, ten times or more. The chain carries TRBV6-5 and TRBJ1-1; D remains ambiguous. Germline V gives CDR1 MNHEY, CDR2 SVGAGI. The CDR3 contains 14 residues. V was clipped by 2 bases and J by 0 bases, with 7 bases between them. The CDR3 DNA sequence: TGTGCCAGCAGTTACGACGGAATGAACACTGAAGCTTTCTTT. Its protein product is CASSYDGMNTEAFF.

The chain employs TRBV7-9 and TRBJ2-3, with TRBD1 identical over 8 bases. This CDR3 has 15 amino acids. Germline V gene lookup returns CDR1 SEHNR and CDR2 FQNEAQ (reference sequence). J lost 5 bases, V lost 4 bases, and 8 bases had no gene match. Written as DNA, the CDR3 is TGTGCCAGCAGCTACGGACAGGGTTTTGTAGATACGCAGTATTTT. Its protein is CASSYGQGFVDTQYF.

This rearrangement joins TRBV6-1 to TRBJ2-7; D ambiguous. Looked up from germline, CDR1 is MNHNS and CDR2 is SASEGT. V dropped 0 bases and J dropped 4 bases, with 7 bases sitting between them. CDR3 length: 13 residues. The CDR3: CASSEARRYEQYF. The DNA for the CDR3 is TGTGCCAGCAGTGAAGCCCGACGTTACGAGCAGTACTTC.

This chain links TRBV3-1 with TRBJ2-3, with 7 bases that match TRBD2. Unmatched junction bases numbered 5, after V lost 0 bases and J lost 8 bases. This CDR3 has 14 amino acids. CDR1 is LGHDT and CDR2 is YNNKEL in the germline V gene (reference sequence). CDR3 protein: CASSQDAGVGTQYF. DNA for the CDR3: TGTGCCAGCAGCCAAGACGCGGGGGTAGGTACGCAGTATTTT.

The chain has TRBV6-5 and TRBJ2-6; tentative D call: TRBD1 (6 bases). From germline, CDR1 is MNHEY and CDR2 SVGAGI. There are 17 residues in the CDR3. Between the trimmed V and J ends, which lost 6 bases and 0 bases, there was a span of 15 bases. Here the CDR3 DNA reads TGTGCCAGCAGCTTATTGACAGGCTTCTCTGGGGCCAACGTCCTGACTTTC. This encodes CASSLLTGFSGANVLTF.

The chain combines TRBV20-1 with TRBJ2-3; TRBD2 aligns across 9 bases. The junction had 11 bases not matched to a gene; V was cut back by 3 bases and J by 4 bases. The CDR3 has 16 amino acids. Germline lookup yields CDR1 DFQATT and CDR2 SNEGSKA (reference sequence). The CDR3 coding sequence is TGCAGTGCTAGGACCTTGAGGCGGGGGGGCCCAGATACGCAGTATTTT. This encodes CSARTLRRGGPDTQYF.

There are a few counts of this clonotype. This chain connects TRBV5-1 to TRBJ2-7; 12 positions agree with TRBD1. J gave up 7 bases and V 4 bases, and 6 bases lay outside the gene matches. There are 14 residues in the CDR3. Per the germline V gene, CDR1 is SGHRS and CDR2 is YFSETQ. CDR3 amino acids: CASSGGQGAREQYF. The CDR3 DNA follows: TGCGCCAGCAGCGGGGGACAGGGGGCGAGGGAGCAGTACTTC.

The chain is built from TRBV9 and TRBJ2-3, with 10 bases lining up with TRBD2. The CDR3 covers 17 residues. Germline V CDR1 and CDR2: SGDLS, YYNGEE. After removal of 4 bases from V and 0 bases from J, the junction contained 8 bases not matched to a gene. The CDR3 DNA is TGTGCCAGCAGCTCCCGTCTAGCGGGGGATAGCACAGATACGCAGTATTTT. Protein sequence: CASSSRLAGDSTDTQYF.

This clonotype was detected many times. V usage is TRBV12-3 or TRBV12-4 and J usage is TRBJ2-3, with D possibly being TRBD2 (6 bases). The V gene lost 7 bases and the J gene lost 5 bases, with 19 bases spanning the gap. The CDR3 loop spans 15 amino acids. In DNA, the CDR3 is TGTGCCAGCACCACCCGGGGGAGCGTGGGAGATACGCAGTATTTT. This translates into CASTTRGSVGDTQYF.

This clonotype was counted once. The V gene is TRBV20-1, the J gene TRBJ2-1; 10 nucleotides agree with TRBD2. CDR1 and CDR2 from the germline V gene are DFQATT and SNEGSKA (reference sequence). J gave up 0 bases and V 6 bases, and 11 bases lay outside the gene matches. The CDR3 has 17 residues. CDR3 loop: CSASGTSARSSYNEQFF. CDR3 DNA: TGCAGTGCCTCCGGGACTAGCGCTAGGAGCTCCTACAATGAGCAGTTCTTC.

The CDR3 DNA reads as TGTGCCAGCAGTGTTAGACCTAACTACGAGCAGTACTTC. It codes for CASSVRPNYEQYF. The V and J genes are TRBV2 and TRBJ2-7; D unclear. Germline V lookup: CDR1 SNHLY, CDR2 FYNNEI. V was pared by 4 bases and J by 3 bases, with 10 bases between. The CDR3 has 13 residues.

This chain joins TRBV20-1 and TRBJ2-7; TRBD1 matches at 7 bases. Germline CDR1 and CDR2: DFQATT and SNEGSKA (reference sequence). V shed 4 bases and J 4 bases; nucleotides not matched to a gene: 16. This CDR3 contains 16 residues. The CDR3 here is CSAISSTGQHTYEQYF. CDR3 in DNA: TGCAGTGCTATTTCCTCGACGGGACAGCATACTTACGAGCAGTACTTC.

The chain recombines TRBV6-5 with TRBJ1-1; a weak D match, TRBD1 (6 bases). Per the germline V gene, CDR1 is MNHEY and CDR2 is SVGAGI. The CDR3 runs to 15 residues. With 4 bases removed from V and 5 bases from J, the gap between germline ends came to 17 bases. CDR3 region: CASSSENQGRTEAFF. CDR3 in DNA: TGTGCCAGCAGTTCCGAGAACCAGGGGAGGACTGAAGCTTTCTTT.

This chain uses TRBV5-1 with TRBJ2-3; D uncertain. CDR3 length equals 14 residues. With 0 bases removed from V and 2 bases from J, the gap between germline ends came to 7 bases. Germline CDR1 reads SGHRS; CDR2 reads YFSETQ. The CDR3 DNA reads TGCGCCAGCAGCTTGGACGCTTACACAGATACGCAGTATTTT. Protein: CASSLDAYTDTQYF.

The DNA for the CDR3 is TGTGCCAGTCAGATGGATACAGGGGGCCGCTACGAGCAGTACTTC. Translating gives CASQMDTGGRYEQYF. The chain carries TRBV6-2 or TRBV6-3 and TRBJ2-7, with 9 bases identical to TRBD1. Germline-derived CDR1 and CDR2 are MNHEY and SVGEGT. This CDR3 has 15 residues. V was pared by 9 bases and J by 3 bases, with 12 bases of the junction left unmatched.

CDR3 sequence: CASSLGGRGLAGSYEQYF. For the CDR3, the DNA is TGTGCCAGCAGCTTAGGGGGGAGGGGCCTAGCGGGTTCCTACGAGCAGTACTTC. The chain couples TRBV11-2 to TRBJ2-7; 8 positions match TRBD2. Germline V lookup: CDR1 SGHAT, CDR2 FQNNGV. Unmatched junction bases numbered 12, after V lost 1 base and J lost 1 base. The CDR3 has 18 amino acids.